The present T cell receptor (beta chain) was sequenced within a study of blood T cell repertoires in COVID-19. Background on the study: T cells, B-cell-depleted T cells, or PBMCs provided the cDNA or gDNA that served as material.

Germline V gene data show CDR1 as SGHVS and CDR2 as FQNEAQ. V gave up 5 bases and J gave up 4 bases; unmatched junction bases: 6. The CDR3 is 15 residues long. Repertoires were generated with immunoSEQ multiplex PCR, while TCRdb's copy carries only in-frame clones and drops some. The top ten clones hold 2.2% of a sample with fewer than 300,000 clones, roughly nine tenths of them seen once. The rearrangement joins TRBV7-8 to TRBJ1-2; 11 bases are shared with TRBD1. The sample consisted of peripheral blood. This receptor was taken from a woman in her 30s with COVID-19, enrolled during active disease. For the CDR3, the DNA is TGTGCCAGCAGCCCGGGACAGGGGGTAGGCTATGGCTACACCTTC. Its protein product is CASSPGQGVGYGYTF. Full variable domain (missing parts from reference TRBV7-8 and TRBJ1-2): GAGVSQSPRYKVAKRGQDVALRCDPISGHVSLFWYQQALGQGPEFLTYFQNEAQLDKSGLPSDRFFAERPEGSVSTLKIQRTQQEDSAVYLCASSPGQGVGYGYTFGSGTRLTVV.